These T cell receptor beta chains were read from a single sample in a study of blood T cell repertoires in COVID-19. Libraries were prepared by immunoSEQ multiplex PCR; TCRdb keeps only in-frame clonotypes and omits some of them. The sample has some 240,000 clones; 80% to 90% are singletons. Source material: PBMCs or T cells enriched from blood (not recorded which). The source of these receptors is a woman aged 40 to 50 who had been exposed to COVID-19. The CDR3 runs from the conserved cysteine through the conserved F or W. A D gene is named only where the DNA matches it firmly. Expanded clones get a size class; other rows say once, few or many, or leave the size out.

j_call: TRBJ1-6; v_call: TRBV3-1/TRBV3-2; d_call: .; clone_size: .; cdr3_aa: CASSPSPSPRSPLHF; cdr3_nt: TGTGCCAGCAGCCCCAGTCCCAGTCCCAGGTCACCCCTCCACTTT
j_call: TRBJ2-1; v_call: TRBV30; d_call: .; clone_size: .; cdr3_aa: CAWSVFPFSEQFF; cdr3_nt: TGTGCCTGGAGTGTATTTCCGTTTAGTGAGCAGTTCTTC
j_call: TRBJ2-6; v_call: TRBV28; d_call: .; clone_size: .; cdr3_aa: CASSPFDSSGANVLTF; cdr3_nt: TGTGCCAGCAGTCCCTTCGACAGCTCTGGGGCCAACGTCCTGACTTTC
j_call: TRBJ1-5; v_call: TRBV10-3; d_call: .; clone_size: .; cdr3_aa: CATTPGAGQPQHF; cdr3_nt: TGTGCCACCACCCCAGGGGCGGGTCAGCCCCAGCATTTT
j_call: TRBJ2-5; v_call: TRBV11-1; d_call: .; clone_size: .; cdr3_aa: CASRSQALGETQYF; cdr3_nt: TGTGCCAGCAGATCCCAGGCACTCGGAGAGACCCAGTACTTC
j_call: TRBJ1-1; v_call: TRBV11-1; d_call: TRBD1; clone_size: .; cdr3_aa: CASSLERTGGIGPRLF; cdr3_nt: TGTGCCAGCAGCTTAGAAAGAACAGGGGGCATTGGGCCCCGCCTCTTT
j_call: TRBJ1-5; v_call: TRBV19; d_call: TRBD1; clone_size: .; cdr3_aa: CASSNRDRGISNQPQHF; cdr3_nt: TGTGCCAGTAGTAACCGGGACAGGGGAATAAGCAATCAGCCCCAGCATTTT
j_call: TRBJ2-1; v_call: TRBV2; d_call: TRBD2; clone_size: .; cdr3_aa: CASTRGGYSYNEQFF; cdr3_nt: TGTGCCAGCACGCGGGGGGGCTACTCCTACAATGAGCAGTTCTTC
j_call: TRBJ2-3; v_call: TRBV4-2; d_call: TRBD2; clone_size: .; cdr3_aa: CASSQETGGTQYF; cdr3_nt: TGTGCCAGCAGCCAAGAGACGGGGGGTACGCAGTATTTT
j_call: TRBJ1-1; v_call: TRBV3-1/TRBV3-2; d_call: .; clone_size: few; cdr3_aa: CASSLRGRGTEAFF; cdr3_nt: TGTGCCAGCAGCCTAAGGGGGAGAGGAACTGAAGCTTTCTTT
j_call: TRBJ1-4; v_call: TRBV9; d_call: TRBD1; clone_size: .; cdr3_aa: CASSGTSGGGNEKLFF; cdr3_nt: TGTGCCAGCAGCGGAACGTCAGGGGGTGGGAATGAAAAACTGTTTTTT
j_call: TRBJ1-2; v_call: TRBV5-1; d_call: TRBD1; clone_size: .; cdr3_aa: CASSLEGGFGYGYTF; cdr3_nt: TGTGCCAGCAGCTTGGAAGGGGGCTTCGGCTATGGCTACACCTTC
j_call: TRBJ1-2; v_call: TRBV7-9; d_call: TRBD1; clone_size: .; cdr3_aa: CASSSGTAGYGYTF; cdr3_nt: TGTGCCAGCAGCTCCGGGACAGCCGGCTATGGCTACACCTTC
j_call: TRBJ1-4; v_call: TRBV7-8; d_call: .; clone_size: .; cdr3_aa: CASSSLGLSRGEKLFF; cdr3_nt: TGTGCCAGCAGCTCCTTGGGACTTTCGCGCGGTGAAAAACTGTTTTTT
j_call: TRBJ2-4; v_call: TRBV6-2/TRBV6-3; d_call: .; clone_size: .; cdr3_aa: CASSYSRDSPEGKNF; cdr3_nt: TGTGCCAGCAGTTACTCCCGGGACTCACCGGAGGGGAAAAACTTC
j_call: TRBJ1-5; v_call: TRBV19; d_call: TRBD1; clone_size: .; cdr3_aa: CASVTGSYSNQPQHF; cdr3_nt: TGTGCCAGTGTGACAGGGAGTTATAGCAATCAGCCCCAGCATTTT
j_call: TRBJ1-1; v_call: TRBV7-2; d_call: .; clone_size: .; cdr3_aa: CASSGQLNTEAFF; cdr3_nt: TGTGCCAGCAGTGGACAGCTGAACACTGAAGCTTTCTTT
j_call: TRBJ1-1; v_call: TRBV12-5; d_call: .; clone_size: .; cdr3_aa: CASGLEPGLEAFF; cdr3_nt: TGTGCTAGTGGTTTGGAACCGGGATTAGAGGCTTTCTTT
j_call: TRBJ1-2; v_call: TRBV11-3; d_call: .; clone_size: .; cdr3_aa: CASSPSPSQGDGYTF; cdr3_nt: TGTGCCAGCAGCCCTAGTCCCTCCCAGGGTGATGGCTACACCTTC
j_call: TRBJ1-6; v_call: TRBV27; d_call: .; clone_size: .; cdr3_aa: CASSTPGISDNSPLHF; cdr3_nt: TGTGCCAGCAGTACCCCCGGGATATCTGACAATTCACCCCTCCACTTT
j_call: TRBJ1-6; v_call: TRBV25-1; d_call: .; clone_size: .; cdr3_aa: CASSEQAPRNSPLHF; cdr3_nt: TGTGCCAGCAGTGAACAGGCCCCAAGGAATTCACCCCTCCACTTT
j_call: TRBJ1-2; v_call: TRBV28; d_call: .; clone_size: .; cdr3_aa: CASSFEGSNGYTF; cdr3_nt: TGTGCCAGCAGTTTCGAGGGTAGTAATGGCTACACCTTC
j_call: TRBJ2-1; v_call: TRBV6-2/TRBV6-3; d_call: TRBD2; clone_size: .; cdr3_aa: CASTPAGRPSNEQFF; cdr3_nt: TGTGCCAGCACCCCAGCGGGAAGACCAAGCAATGAGCAGTTCTTC
j_call: TRBJ1-5; v_call: TRBV27; d_call: TRBD1; clone_size: .; cdr3_aa: CASSPQGVGQPQHF; cdr3_nt: TGTGCCAGCAGCCCACAGGGGGTTGGGCAGCCCCAGCATTTT
j_call: TRBJ1-1; v_call: TRBV11-2; d_call: .; clone_size: .; cdr3_aa: CASSFYRDRNTEAFF; cdr3_nt: TGTGCCAGCAGCTTTTATCGGGATAGGAACACTGAAGCTTTCTTT
j_call: TRBJ2-4; v_call: TRBV6-5; d_call: .; clone_size: few; cdr3_aa: CASRRGTAQNIQYF; cdr3_nt: TGTGCCAGCAGACGGGGGACAGCCCAAAACATTCAGTACTTC
j_call: TRBJ1-5; v_call: TRBV23-1; d_call: TRBD1; clone_size: .; cdr3_aa: CASSQSLTGGFNQPQHF; cdr3_nt: TGCGCCAGCAGTCAATCGCTAACAGGGGGCTTCAATCAGCCCCAGCATTTT
j_call: TRBJ2-5; v_call: TRBV5-1; d_call: TRBD2; clone_size: .; cdr3_aa: CASSYLGLAGGLETQYF; cdr3_nt: TGCGCCAGCAGTTATCTGGGACTAGCGGGGGGGCTGGAGACCCAGTACTTC
j_call: TRBJ2-5; v_call: TRBV27; d_call: TRBD1; clone_size: .; cdr3_aa: CASWDRQETQYF; cdr3_nt: TGTGCCAGCTGGGACAGACAAGAGACCCAGTACTTC
j_call: TRBJ1-1; v_call: TRBV2; d_call: .; clone_size: .; cdr3_aa: CASSEGALLSTEAFF; cdr3_nt: TGTGCCAGCAGTGAAGGGGCCTTGCTCAGCACTGAAGCTTTCTTT
j_call: TRBJ1-1; v_call: TRBV4-1; d_call: .; clone_size: .; cdr3_aa: CASQTGGTEAFF; cdr3_nt: TGCGCCAGCCAGACAGGAGGCACTGAAGCTTTCTTT
j_call: TRBJ2-2; v_call: TRBV28; d_call: .; clone_size: .; cdr3_aa: CASSLWQEPGELFF; cdr3_nt: TGTGCCAGCAGTTTATGGCAGGAACCCGGGGAGCTGTTTTTT
j_call: TRBJ1-1; v_call: TRBV11-3; d_call: .; clone_size: few; cdr3_aa: CASSSSNQGRRTEAFF; cdr3_nt: TGTGCCAGCAGCTCTTCAAACCAGGGTCGTCGCACTGAAGCTTTCTTT
j_call: TRBJ2-1; v_call: TRBV7-9; d_call: TRBD1; clone_size: .; cdr3_aa: CASSRTGSNEQFF; cdr3_nt: TGTGCCAGCAGCCGGACAGGGAGTAATGAGCAGTTCTTC
j_call: TRBJ2-3; v_call: TRBV7-9; d_call: .; clone_size: .; cdr3_aa: CASSSGSGTMTDTQYF; cdr3_nt: TGTGCCAGCAGCTCCGGGTCCGGGACAATGACAGATACGCAGTATTTT
j_call: TRBJ1-6; v_call: TRBV7-9; d_call: TRBD1; clone_size: few; cdr3_aa: CASSPGQGIYSPLHF; cdr3_nt: TGTGCCAGCAGCCCCGGACAGGGGATTTATTCACCCCTCCACTTT
j_call: TRBJ2-3; v_call: TRBV7-2; d_call: .; clone_size: .; cdr3_aa: CASSLGSGPDTQYF; cdr3_nt: TGTGCCAGCAGCTTAGGATCAGGGCCAGATACGCAGTATTTT
j_call: TRBJ2-7; v_call: TRBV7-2; d_call: TRBD2; clone_size: .; cdr3_aa: CASSLSSGGSYEQYF; cdr3_nt: TGTGCCAGCAGCTTATCTAGCGGGGGCTCCTACGAGCAGTACTTC
j_call: TRBJ1-5; v_call: TRBV30; d_call: .; clone_size: .; cdr3_aa: CAWSVYGGGSQPQHF; cdr3_nt: TGTGCCTGGAGTGTGTATGGGGGAGGTAGTCAGCCCCAGCATTTT
j_call: TRBJ1-6; v_call: TRBV6-4; d_call: .; clone_size: few; cdr3_aa: CASSEGQRLNSPLHF; cdr3_nt: TGTGCCAGCAGTGAAGGACAGAGGTTAAATTCACCCCTCCACTTT
j_call: TRBJ1-2; v_call: TRBV7-3; d_call: TRBD1; clone_size: .; cdr3_aa: CASSLKGTGMGNYGYTF; cdr3_nt: TGTGCCAGCAGCTTAAAGGGGACAGGGATGGGGAACTATGGCTACACCTTC
j_call: TRBJ2-1; v_call: TRBV7-2; d_call: TRBD2; clone_size: once; cdr3_aa: CASSGMTSGSYNEQFF; cdr3_nt: TGTGCCAGCAGCGGAATGACTAGCGGCTCCTACAATGAGCAGTTCTTC
j_call: TRBJ2-5; v_call: TRBV5-1; d_call: TRBD2; clone_size: .; cdr3_aa: CASSLGLAGVETQYF; cdr3_nt: TGTGCCAGCAGCTTGGGACTAGCGGGAGTCGAGACCCAGTACTTC
j_call: TRBJ2-3; v_call: TRBV12-5; d_call: TRBD1; clone_size: .; cdr3_aa: CASGPGTGWKGTDTQYF; cdr3_nt: TGTGCTAGTGGTCCGGGGACAGGGTGGAAGGGCACAGATACGCAGTATTTT
j_call: TRBJ2-7; v_call: TRBV5-1; d_call: .; clone_size: .; cdr3_aa: CASSFDSGPGRSYEQYF; cdr3_nt: TGCGCCAGCAGCTTCGATTCCGGTCCAGGCAGATCCTACGAGCAGTACTTC
j_call: TRBJ2-5; v_call: TRBV7-2; d_call: TRBD2; clone_size: .; cdr3_aa: CASSLGLAGGAQYF; cdr3_nt: TGTGCCAGCAGCCTAGGTCTAGCGGGAGGAGCCCAGTACTTC
j_call: TRBJ1-5; v_call: TRBV28; d_call: TRBD1; clone_size: once; cdr3_aa: CASSSRTGSDNQPQHF; cdr3_nt: TGTGCCAGCAGTTCCCGGACAGGGTCGGACAATCAGCCCCAGCATTTT
j_call: TRBJ2-1; v_call: TRBV9; d_call: .; clone_size: .; cdr3_aa: CASSVGGVEQFF; cdr3_nt: TGTGCCAGCAGCGTAGGGGGGGTTGAGCAGTTCTTC
j_call: TRBJ1-4; v_call: TRBV7-8; d_call: .; clone_size: .; cdr3_aa: CASSLEGWTSRNEKLFF; cdr3_nt: TGTGCCAGCAGCTTAGAAGGATGGACATCTCGAAATGAAAAACTGTTTTTT
j_call: TRBJ2-2; v_call: TRBV19; d_call: .; clone_size: .; cdr3_aa: CASSTRDTEANTGELFF; cdr3_nt: TGTGCCAGTAGTACTCGGGACACTGAAGCGAACACCGGGGAGCTGTTTTTT
j_call: TRBJ2-1; v_call: TRBV7-6; d_call: TRBD2; clone_size: .; cdr3_aa: CASSQLPTSHEQFF; cdr3_nt: TGTGCCAGCAGCCAGTTGCCGACTAGCCATGAGCAGTTCTTC
j_call: TRBJ2-3; v_call: TRBV30; d_call: .; clone_size: .; cdr3_aa: CAWSAAVRPDTQYF; cdr3_nt: TGTGCCTGGAGTGCGGCGGTGAGACCAGATACGCAGTATTTT
j_call: TRBJ1-6; v_call: TRBV9; d_call: .; clone_size: once; cdr3_aa: CASSVGGEYNSPLHF; cdr3_nt: TGTGCCAGCAGCGTAGGAGGCGAGTATAATTCACCCCTCCACTTT
j_call: TRBJ2-3; v_call: TRBV11-3; d_call: TRBD2; clone_size: .; cdr3_aa: CASSLPREATDTQYF; cdr3_nt: TGTGCCAGCAGCTTGCCCCGGGAGGCCACAGATACGCAGTATTTT
j_call: TRBJ1-3; v_call: TRBV5-1; d_call: TRBD1; clone_size: .; cdr3_aa: CASSLQGSPDTIYF; cdr3_nt: TGTGCCAGCAGCTTACAGGGGTCCCCGGACACCATATATTTT
j_call: TRBJ1-4; v_call: TRBV2; d_call: .; clone_size: .; cdr3_aa: CASETDAGGVKLFF; cdr3_nt: TGTGCCAGTGAGACGGACGCGGGAGGGGTAAAACTGTTTTTT
j_call: TRBJ1-1; v_call: TRBV10-2; d_call: .; clone_size: .; cdr3_aa: CASSGVEMNTEAFF; cdr3_nt: TGCGCCAGCAGTGGGGTGGAGATGAACACTGAAGCTTTCTTT
j_call: TRBJ1-2; v_call: TRBV4-1; d_call: .; clone_size: .; cdr3_aa: CASSQTQGIGQQRGYGYTF; cdr3_nt: TGCGCCAGCAGCCAGACTCAGGGGATAGGACAACAAAGGGGATATGGCTACACCTTC
j_call: TRBJ1-2; v_call: TRBV5-1; d_call: TRBD1; clone_size: .; cdr3_aa: CASSIGQGVGNGYTF; cdr3_nt: TGCGCCAGCAGCATCGGACAGGGTGTCGGGAATGGCTACACCTTC